This record covers a single T cell receptor (beta chain). Here immunoSEQ multiplex PCR was the method, and the copy in TCRdb shows in-frame clones only, minus some. The repertoire holds 2 million to 3 million clones, with more than 85% as singletons. This sample was included in a study of shared clonotypes between healthy human individuals. Looked up from germline, CDR1 is SGHNT and CDR2 is YENEEA. This CDR3 is built from 11 residues. Between the trimmed V and J ends, which lost 4 bases and 1 base, there was a span of 2 bases. The chain is built from TRBV11-3 and TRBJ2-7; D remains ambiguous. The source material was naive CD4+ T cells from PBMCs. Subset of the sample: CD45RA+ positively selected. The clonotype originates from a man younger than 35 in good health. Some clones in this sample may be carry-over from other donors' samples. The CDR3: CASSSSYEQYF. The CDR3 DNA is TGTGCCAGCAGCTCGTCCTACGAGCAGTACTTC.